This T cell receptor beta chain is drawn from a study of cytomegalovirus exposure and HLA in healthy donors. General study points: Upon later analysis, TCR association rates were observed to vary by HLA locus, being highest for DRB1 and lowest for HLA-C. Solely CMV serostatus was available to characterize immune exposure. Highly shared variants forming one cluster were likely a sequencing artifact.

Researchers ran the PCR with 60 Vbeta and 13 Jbeta primers. Measured with immunoSEQ multiplex PCR; TCRdb has only the in-frame clones, and not every one. The sample lists around 140,000 clones, roughly 83% occurring once. On this clone itself: Its antigen is not identified.

The clonotype was recovered from a man between 40 and 49 years old in good health and CMV-seronegative. Sequencing was done on a sample of PBMCs.

In DNA, the CDR3 is TGTGCCAGCAGAAATCAAGGGACAGGGGGAGCCTACGAGCAGTACTTC. Translation: CASRNQGTGGAYEQYF. The chain couples TRBV5-4 to TRBJ2-7, with 11 bases aligning to TRBD1. CDR1 and CDR2 from the germline V gene are SGHNT and YYREEE (reference sequence). This CDR3 has 16 residues. J was trimmed by 2 bases and V by 5 bases; bases with no gene match: 9.